Sequencing of this T cell receptor (beta chain) was carried out in a study of cytomegalovirus exposure and HLA in healthy donors. Study background: HLA-typed donors were the source of around 87 million unique TCRs, which an early data release held.

V shed 5 bases and J 6 bases; nucleotides not matched to a gene: 11. The CDR3 is 15 residues long. Germline V gene data show CDR1 as SGHTA and CDR2 as FQGNSA. Notes on the study in general: Cytomegalovirus association was listed for about 150 TCR beta chains. In a later analysis, an Asian-associated ancestry cluster reportedly showed fewer N-insertions than the roughly 700-donor mean.

Amplification used 60 Vbeta primers and 13 Jbeta primers. Here immunoSEQ multiplex PCR was the method, and the copy in TCRdb shows in-frame clones only, minus some. The data show 80,000 or so clones, less than 80% seen once. As to this clone: Its antigen is as yet unknown.

The sequenced sample consisted of PBMCs. The sequence came from a woman aged 40 to 50 in good health and CMV-seronegative. The chain has TRBV7-2 and TRBJ1-2; TRBD1 agrees at 8 bases. The CDR3 here is CASSRRTGQTDGYTF. CDR3 nucleotides: TGTGCCAGCAGCCGCCGGACAGGGCAGACTGATGGCTACACCTTC.